This TCR beta chain derives from a study of T cell responses to AZD1222 COVID-19 vaccine (dated by TCRdb to about 2021). Notes on the research overall: AZD1222 recipients with second doses at about 4 weeks or about 12 weeks were pooled, because spike-specific TCR depth and breadth did not differ between schedules. Trial participants were enrolled into age subgroups of 18-55, 56-69 and 70-plus years, which contained about 150, 28 and 57 TCR-sequenced participants, respectively. A total of approximately 240 trial participants underwent TCR sequencing, of whom some 210 received two doses of AZD1222 and approximately 25 received two doses of the MenACWY control vaccine. Findings and caveats that apply to the study as a whole: After two AZD1222 doses, both the breadth and the depth of spike-specific TCRs were significantly higher than at day 0 and than in MenACWY recipients. Participants were mostly white British, with more females than males. The authors suggested clonal diversity may have been underestimated. The 56-69-year group was small, and its depth increase did not reach significance, likely because of low power. The vaccine-associated CD4 TCRs covered the entire spike protein, and the dominant responses fell in regions 160-218 and 743-854. Conclusions about previously exposed vaccinees are limited, since just five or six AZD1222 recipients were seropositive for SARS-CoV-2 at baseline. Reportedly, close to half of the unique spike-specific TCRs recognized epitopes lying outside the regions that are mutated in the B.1.351 and B.1.1.7 variants. Because no samples from the day 14 peak response were available, repertoires could be characterized only after the peak T cell response.

As for this clone: What antigen it recognizes has not been identified. Per-nucleotide qualities are absent, and no much larger clonotype sits a single base away.

The CDR3 runs 17 residues from the cysteine to the phenylalanine. Of all the DNA, just the CDR3 is kept, 51 bases in frame from base 1. In the germline V gene, CDR1 corresponds to SGHTA and CDR2 to FQGNSA. V loses 1 base at its end and J loses 2 bases; junction bases beyond the gene matches: 10. The time point label, read with the paper, signifies: baseline before first vaccination. The vaccinee samples were drawn from two UK trials, COV001 and COV002, one of which was a single-blind randomized controlled phase 2/3 trial testing AZD1222 (ChAdOx1 nCoV-19) in healthy adults. Trial participant PBMC samples were collected at day 0 and day 28 after the second dose for TCRbeta chain sequencing. The CDR3 regions of human TCRbeta chains were analyzed by immunosequencing. Regarding the original processing steps: Repertoire TCRs were matched against a reference library of SARS-CoV-2-specific TCRs generated with the MIRA antigen-specificity platform. Breadth was defined as the fraction of unique TCRs that were SARS-CoV-2-associated, and depth was defined as the fraction of total T cells that were SARS-CoV-2-associated. Using the MIRA data, each spike-specific TCR was mapped to the spike region that the TCR reacts to and placed in a CD4 or CD8 class. Log10-transformed breadth and depth values were compared by one-way ANOVA with Sidak's multiple comparisons tests. TCRdb carries this immuneACCESS record with in-frame sequences only. Its versions omit some clonotypes, under half of them owing to an unresolved V gene in the studies checked, with the rest unexplained. Clonal size and the V and J genes are those of that table, whereas D and trimming came from the DNA. The sample table holds 150,000 or so clones, of which roughly 93% were seen once. The ten biggest clones cover under 6.5% of the sample.

Sample: peripheral blood, taken on day 0 of AZD1222 vaccination. The sequence derives from an adult in good health. Recombination joined TRBV7-2 with TRBJ2-7; TRBD1 aligns with 8 central bases. In nucleotide form, the sequence is TGTGCCAGCAGCTTAGTTAGTGCCGGGACAGGAACCTACGAGCAGTACTTC. It encodes CASSLVSAGTGTYEQYF. The reference TRBV7-2 and TRBJ2-7 proteins fill in what lies around the CDR3, so the full variable domain reads GAGVSQSPSNKVTEKGKDVELRCDPISGHTALYWYRQSLGQGLEFLIYFQGNSAPDKSGLPSDRFSAERTGGSVSTLTIQRTQQEDSAVYLCASSLVSAGTGTYEQYFGPGTRLTVT.